The source of this T cell receptor (beta chain) is a study of blood T cell repertoires in COVID-19. Background on the study: PBMCs, B-cell-depleted T cells, or T cells provided the cDNA or gDNA that made up the material.

The V end was cut by 2 bases, the J end by 7 bases, with 15 bases between. Germline lookup yields CDR1 SGDLS and CDR2 YYNGEE. The CDR3 is 15 amino acids. Original handling: Amplification of reference gene primers provided the estimated nucleated cell counts. Clones were read by immunoSEQ multiplex PCR, and TCRdb kept only the in-frame ones, dropping some. D and trimming come from the DNA, and the V and J calls and clone size come from that table. In the table there are roughly 100,000 clones, around 73% of which are singletons. Source material: peripheral blood. The clonotype comes from a man aged 55-75 years with active or convalescent COVID-19. The chain combines TRBV9 with TRBJ1-4, with a possible D match to TRBD1 (6 bases). CDR3 sequence (DNA): TGTGCCAGCAGCGTTACAGGGTTGGGGAGTGAAAAACTGTTTTTT. It translates to CASSVTGLGSEKLFF.